These T cell receptor beta chains were read from a single sample in a study of response to subunit inactivated influenza vaccine. TCRdb processed the RT-PCR reads anew with MiXCR; each CDR3 protein has one entry. The sample comprises over 650,000 distinct CDR3 sequences, approximately 18% of which are singletons, and around 9.9% rests with the top ten. The sequencing here drew on PBMCs from blood, taken 5 days after vaccination. The receptor source for this set is a man aged 45-65 years who received an inactivated influenza vaccine. Both conserved end residues are part of each CDR3. The order of the fields is clone size, V gene, D gene, J gene, CDR3 protein, CDR3 DNA. The D gene is left open where the match is weak. Size is stated for part of the rows, as once, few or many counts, or as a class when the clone is expanded.

clone_size: .; v_call: TRBV20-1; d_call: .; j_call: TRBJ2-7; cdr3_aa: CSAREGAVYEQYF; cdr3_nt: TGCAGTGCTAGAGAAGGGGCAGTCTACGAGCAGTACTTC
clone_size: .; v_call: TRBV7-2; d_call: TRBD2; j_call: TRBJ2-3; cdr3_aa: CASSLVSAGSTDTQYF; cdr3_nt: TGTGCCAGCAGCTTAGTCTCAGCGGGAAGCACAGATACGCAGTATTTT
clone_size: few; v_call: TRBV2; d_call: .; j_call: TRBJ1-5; cdr3_aa: CASSERAVGQPQHF; cdr3_nt: TGTGCCAGCAGTGAAAGGGCAGTTGGTCAGCCCCAGCATTTT
clone_size: few; v_call: TRBV20-1; d_call: .; j_call: TRBJ2-3; cdr3_aa: CSGTLGTDTQYF; cdr3_nt: TGCAGTGGGACGCTTGGCACAGATACGCAGTATTTT
clone_size: few; v_call: TRBV7-9; d_call: .; j_call: TRBJ2-3; cdr3_aa: CASSLEGSPSTDTQYF; cdr3_nt: TGTGCCAGCAGCTTAGAGGGCAGTCCTAGCACAGATACGCAGTATTTT
clone_size: few; v_call: TRBV20-1; d_call: .; j_call: TRBJ2-4; cdr3_aa: CSASGSGQNIQYF; cdr3_nt: TGCAGTGCTAGTGGTAGCGGTCAAAACATTCAGTACTTC
clone_size: .; v_call: TRBV4-2; d_call: .; j_call: TRBJ2-5; cdr3_aa: CASSQEEDGGETQYF; cdr3_nt: TGTGCCAGCAGCCAAGAAGAGGACGGGGGAGAGACCCAGTACTTC
clone_size: few; v_call: TRBV7-3; d_call: .; j_call: TRBJ2-3; cdr3_aa: CASSPGGAPDTQYF; cdr3_nt: TGTGCCAGCAGCCCCGGCGGTGCCCCAGATACGCAGTATTTT
clone_size: .; v_call: TRBV5-1; d_call: TRBD1; j_call: TRBJ1-4; cdr3_aa: CASSLTGGVGPTNEKLFF; cdr3_nt: TGCGCCAGCAGCTTGACAGGGGGCGTAGGGCCAACTAATGAAAAACTGTTTTTT
clone_size: few; v_call: TRBV27; d_call: TRBD1; j_call: TRBJ1-2; cdr3_aa: CASSLSPFGDLQGVGYTF; cdr3_nt: TGTGCCAGCAGTTTATCGCCATTCGGGGACCTCCAGGGGGTTGGCTACACCTTC
clone_size: .; v_call: TRBV9; d_call: TRBD1; j_call: TRBJ2-3; cdr3_aa: CASSTNPGQGARDTQYF; cdr3_nt: TGTGCCAGCAGCACCAACCCCGGACAGGGGGCGCGGGATACGCAGTATTTT
clone_size: .; v_call: TRBV20-1; d_call: .; j_call: TRBJ2-1; cdr3_aa: CSARDPTKSWTVEQFF; cdr3_nt: TGCAGTGCTAGAGATCCTACTAAGTCCTGGACGGTTGAGCAGTTCTTC
clone_size: .; v_call: TRBV19; d_call: TRBD1; j_call: TRBJ2-7; cdr3_aa: CASRVGQGAYEQYF; cdr3_nt: TGTGCCAGTAGGGTAGGACAGGGGGCCTACGAGCAGTACTTC
clone_size: .; v_call: TRBV10-3; d_call: TRBD1; j_call: TRBJ1-2; cdr3_aa: CAIRTPGTGLWGYTF; cdr3_nt: TGTGCCATCAGGACCCCCGGGACAGGGCTTTGGGGCTACACCTTC
clone_size: few; v_call: TRBV5-1; d_call: .; j_call: TRBJ2-1; cdr3_aa: CASSSQGGHEQFF; cdr3_nt: TGCGCCAGCAGCTCACAGGGGGGGCATGAGCAGTTCTTC
clone_size: many; v_call: TRBV13; d_call: .; j_call: TRBJ1-2; cdr3_aa: CASSITGNYGYTF; cdr3_nt: TGTGCCAGCAGCATAACAGGGAACTATGGCTACACCTTC